Shown below are 4 T cell receptor beta chains from a single sample sequenced in a study of blood T cell repertoires in COVID-19 (dated by TCRdb to between 2020 and 2021). Libraries were prepared through the immunoSEQ multiplex PCR assay. TCRdb limited this immuneACCESS table to in-frame rearrangements with V and J called. A share of clones is missing; checked studies link under half to unresolved V genes, and the rest is unexplained. This sample comprises about 230,000 clones, 80% to 85% of them detected only once. 27% of the sample rests with the top ten. The specimen sequenced was peripheral blood. Receptor source: a man aged 40-49 years with acute or convalescent COVID-19.

This chain links TRBV29-1 with TRBJ1-4; no reliable D call. Germline-derived CDR1 and CDR2 are SQVTM and ANQGSEA. The germline V and J ends were trimmed by 4 bases and 3 bases, with 15 bases remaining between them. The CDR3 has 15 residues. CDR3 sequence (DNA): TGCAGCGTTGTAACCTCCGTTAGCGCTAATGAAAAACTGTTTTTT. This encodes CSVVTSVSANEKLFF.

The CDR3 DNA follows: TGTGCCAGCAGCGGGACAGCCTATGGCTACACCTTC. Amino acids: CASSGTAYGYTF. The genes are TRBV5-6 and TRBJ1-2; 7 bases line up with TRBD1. V dropped 4 bases and J dropped 4; count of bases not matched to a gene: 1. The germline CDR1 and CDR2 sequences are SGHDT and YYEEEE. The CDR3 loop spans 12 amino acids.

The CDR3 here is CASRTGVNEQYF. CDR3 nucleotides: TGTGCCAGCAGGACGGGGGTGAACGAGCAGTACTTC. This chain connects TRBV6-5 to TRBJ2-7; TRBD2 might be the D (6 bases). The germline gives CDR1 MNHEY, CDR2 SVGAGI. V lost 6 bases to trimming and J lost 5 bases, with 11 bases between them. The CDR3 has 12 amino acids.

V and J are TRBV2 and TRBJ2-7, with 14 bases aligning to TRBD2. The V segment lost 10 bases and the J segment 7 bases; nucleotides outside the gene matches: 6. CDR1 is SNHLY, CDR2 FYNNEI, per germline. CDR3 length equals 13 residues. The chain's CDR3 is CAKGLAGVGEQYF. In nucleotides, the CDR3 is TGTGCCAAGGGACTAGCGGGAGTGGGAGAGCAGTACTTC. Variable domain in full (rest from reference TRBV2 and TRBJ2-7): EPEVTQTPSHQVTQMGQEVILRCVPISNHLYFYWYRQILGQKVEFLVSFYNNEISEKSEIFDDQFSVERPDGSNFTLKIRSTKLEDSAMYFCAKGLAGVGEQYFGPGTRLTVT.